This record covers a single TCR beta chain. Its target is unknown. Vbeta (60) and Jbeta (13) primers were used in the PCR. The table came from immunoSEQ multiplex PCR; TCRdb's copy has only in-frame clones and leaves some out. The sample has about 210,000 clones; the top ten hold under 1%. This entry is derived from a study of cytomegalovirus exposure and HLA in healthy donors. The study's findings and limits: Researchers reported in a later analysis that a missense DCLRE1C variant was tied to TCR beta V- and J-gene trimming. It is likely that the observed cluster of highly shared sequence variants was a sequencing artifact. Presence/absence analysis assumed near-uniform sequencing depth across donors.

This CDR3 is 15 amino acids long. V lost 3 bases to trimming and J lost 0 bases; unmatched junction nucleotides: 4. CDR1 and CDR2 from the germline V gene are SGHAT and FQDESV (reference sequence). The sequencing sample was made of PBMCs. The V gene is TRBV11-1, the J gene TRBJ1-1; TRBD1 agrees at 7 bases. The receptor was derived from a woman in her twenties or thirties in good health and CMV-seropositive. Here the CDR3 DNA reads TGTGCCAGCAGCTTTTATGGGACAGTGAACACTGAAGCTTTCTTT. Residues: CASSFYGTVNTEAFF.